This T cell receptor (beta chain) was identified in a study of T cell repertoires in ileal Crohn's disease. About the study: At surgery, roughly 35% of patients smoked, with median disease duration approximately 8 years.

The repertoire was sequenced with immunoSEQ multiplex PCR; TCRdb's copy has only in-frame clones and lacks some. The sample includes some 3,000 clones, 90% of them seen just once. V was clipped by 6 bases and J by 2 bases; unmatched bases: 15. The CDR3 spans 17 residues. Germline lookup yields CDR1 MRHNA and CDR2 SNTAGT. Surgical specimens yielded lamina propria lymphocytes, which were density-gradient separated and then sorted. This receptor was taken from an adult with Crohn's disease. Material: CD4+ T cells sorted from the ileum. The V call is TRBV6-4, the J call TRBJ2-7, with TRBD1 identical over 8 bases. CDR3 sequence (DNA): TGTGCCAGCAGCGTCGGACAGGGCACCCCCACCCCCTACGAGCAGTACTTC. Its translation: CASSVGQGTPTPYEQYF.